This TCR beta chain was profiled in a study of cytomegalovirus exposure and HLA in healthy donors (dated by TCRdb to 2015 to 2018). Concerning the study at large: An earlier analysis of approximately 550 of the donors reported 250 to 350 Gb of sequence data and 117 million unique TCR beta sequences from 150 million to 200 million T cells. Roughly 300 gigabases of sequencing data and approximately 91 million unique TCR sequences made up an early release that covered nearly 650 HLA-typed donors. Of the roughly 430 genotyped donors, approximately 83% fell in the genetic ancestry cluster associated with self-reported Caucasian donors. The study aimed to test whether signatures of past pathogen exposure could be identified by cataloging public T cell receptors. The study used immunosequencing to profile the T cell repertoires of approximately 690 subjects and linked those repertoires to cytomegalovirus serostatus. Besides the first cohort of 666 subjects, a separate validation cohort made up of roughly 130 different subjects was used. The study combined high-throughput TCR immunosequencing, statistical association of individual TCRs with disease status, and machine learning to predict cytomegalovirus infection status. To study patterns of TCR occurrence, a later analysis re-analyzed previously published TCR beta repertoires from around 660 donors and added high-resolution HLA genotyping. Rather than using new phenotypic data, the later analysis identified candidate immune exposures from TCR beta sequences and from how often those sequences occurred across donors. In an earlier analysis of about 590 of the donors, high-throughput TCR beta sequencing was used to judge whether each TCR beta V gene segment behaved as functional or pseudogenic. Donor age, sex, ethnicity and CMV serostatus were compiled together with the repertoire data. A later genetic analysis used genome-wide SNP genotypes for about 60% of the roughly 670 donors, treating that subset as a discovery cohort. Every repertoire in the discovery cohort had been generated on one and the same sequencing platform. Class I and class II HLA loci were covered by the typing at four-digit resolution. The number of donors typed differed by locus, with roughly 620-630 for A, B, C, DRB1 and DQB1, over 500 for DQA1, 600 to 610 for DPA1, and some 440 for DPB1. Because of strong linkage in the cohort, 4 to 6 DR-DQ haplotypes were treated as single units for association and clustering. Among roughly 400 genotyped donors of the cohort, an average of around 240,000 unique TCR beta nucleotide sequences were sequenced per donor, about a sixth of them non-productive. Points the paper makes about the study in general: The presence/absence analyses assumed that sequencing depth was roughly uniform across donors, and that assumption may not be true. Strong co-occurrence of HLA alleles, especially DR and DQ, made assigning TCR associations to individual alleles difficult. Immune exposure information for the cohort was limited to CMV serostatus. A later analysis associated about 17,000 TCR beta sequences with specific HLA alleles at a false discovery rate of 0.05. Most TCR sequences were seen in very few donors, while some public TCRs were found in many individuals. Correlated functional status among segregating V segments might be attributable to linkage disequilibrium, but an unknown experimental factor could not be ruled out. Some IMGT-functional V segments, including TRBV6-2 and TRBV6-3, could not be told apart with the 87-base-pair reads, so those segments were excluded. A few of the identified cytomegalovirus-associated TCR beta chains were confirmed in vitro to be specific for cytomegalovirus antigens. The classifier was reported to diagnose cytomegalovirus status with high specificity and sensitivity in both the original cohort and the validation cohort. The authors suggested that the approach could potentially be generalized to other disease states and immunological phenotypes. According to a later analysis, most CMV-associated TCR beta chains appeared to be HLA-restricted, and the HLA associations seemed to be driven largely by CMV exposure. In a later analysis, the rate of TCR association differed among HLA loci, with DRB1 alleles having the most associated TCRs and HLA-C alleles having the fewest. The sequencing pipeline was judged likely to have produced a cluster of highly shared sequence variants as a technical artifact. A further reported finding was that TCR beta sequences accurately predicted the HLA-A and HLA-B alleles for most subjects in the first cohort. In a later analysis, HLA-associated TCR beta chains were found to be more clonally expanded and to have lower generation probabilities than equally common non-associated chains. Several of the top co-occurrence clusters appeared to be linked to parvovirus B19, influenza, CMV and Epstein-Barr virus, according to a later analysis. Because counts were too low, roughly 16 rarely observed V segments, including chromosome 9 orphons, were left out of the earlier analysis of 500 to 750 of the donors. An earlier analysis of around 540 of the donors showed that most TCR beta V segments appeared in productive rearrangements either about 87% or about 30% of the time, which broadly matched IMGT annotations. The cohort was sequenced for TCR beta chains only, and without alpha or paired-chain data the features that could be detected were limited. In a later genetic analysis, fewer N-insertions in productive TCRs were reported among donors in an Asian-associated ancestry cluster than the approximately 710-donor mean. The study listed 150 to 200 TCR beta chains as associated with cytomegalovirus. HLA typing was unavailable for some donors at each locus, so association tests used only the typed subset. In a later genetic analysis, a missense DCLRE1C variant was associated with V-gene and J-gene trimming of TCR beta chains, and the association was replicated in an independent cohort.

The cohort consisted of some 730 healthy bone marrow donors. Cohort members were all nominally healthy when sampled, although unrecorded immune exposures were likely present. The donor tested CMV seronegative and was one of the 352 seronegative cohort members. A peripheral blood sample was collected from each donor, and TCR beta sequencing was performed on peripheral blood mononuclear cells. The Qiagen DNeasy Blood Extraction Kit was used to extract genomic DNA from the blood cell samples. Concerning this clone itself: The specificity of this receptor is unknown. No quality values exist for individual bases; no much larger clone is one base distant.

The method behind the library was the immunoSEQ multiplex PCR assay. A mixture of 60 forward primers for TCR Vbeta segments and 13 reverse primers for TCR Jbeta segments was used in the multiplex PCR. The CDR3 region of rearranged TCR beta genes was amplified from genomic DNA by a multiplex PCR assay. The Illumina HiSeq System was used to sequence the amplified TCR beta libraries as 87-base-pair reads. In the original analysis: In a later analysis, about 80 million unique TCR beta chains were counted across the 500 to 850 repertoires, and approximately 9.9 million of these chains were shared by at least two donors. To remove PCR and sequencing errors, raw reads were error-corrected and collapsed into unique sequences using a nearest-neighbor algorithm that merged closely related sequences. CDR3 sequences were aligned to IMGT reference sequences to assign V, D and J gene segments. For a sequence to be retained, a match of at least six nucleotides was required to both a V gene segment and a J gene segment. A rearrangement was called productive if the CDR3 had no stop codons and remained in frame with V and J, and every other rearrangement was called non-productive. CDR3 was defined according to IMGT convention as the region running from the second conserved V-encoded cysteine to the conserved J-encoded phenylalanine. Sequences without an unambiguous match to a single V gene segment were excluded from the earlier analysis of about 600 of the donors. In an earlier analysis of some 590 of the donors, V segments were called functional above 56.7% productive rearrangements and were called segregating when the between-donor standard deviation exceeded 5%. A statistical classification framework was built to diagnose cytomegalovirus status from the catalog of TCR beta chain sequences. In a later analysis, V and J genes were assigned by comparing TCR nucleotide sequences against IMGT/GENE-DB human TR gene sequences. In a later analysis, CDR3 sequences and most-parsimonious VDJ recombination scenarios were assigned using the TCRdist pipeline. In a later analysis, each TCR beta chain was defined by its CDR3 amino acid sequence together with its V-gene family, and reads without a unique V-gene family were excluded. As a way to deal with suspected cross-contamination and a sequencing artifact, a later analysis dropped hundreds of nucleotide sequences that were highly shared and had low generation probability. A later analysis calculated a clonal expansion index for each public chain from normalized within-repertoire ranks of inferred template counts. In a later analysis, generation probabilities were computed using a VDJ recombination model fitted to out-of-frame rearrangements, and the results were checked against IGoR. A later analysis scored TCR-TCR, TCR-HLA and TCR-CMV co-occurrence with hypergeometric tests, applying a repertoire-size bias correction to TCR pairs. In a later analysis, false discovery rates were estimated by permuting HLA or CMV assignments 20 times. In a later analysis, co-occurring TCRs were grouped with DBSCAN, and TCRdist sequence similarity was added when clustering was performed within HLA-allele-positive subsets. Repertoires with fewer than 30,000 or more than 120,000 public chains, plus five repertoires with anomalous nucleotide sharing, were excluded from co-occurrence clustering. TCRdb took over this immuneACCESS table, retaining in-frame rearrangements with V and J assigned. Such tables are incomplete; in checked studies, under half of the missing clones stem from an unresolved V gene, and the remainder is unexplained. V, J and clone size were drawn from that table, and D and trimming were deduced from the DNA. This sample has 98,000 or so clones in its table, and more than 75% of those were observed once. In total, the top ten clones hold 1.5% to 2% of the sample.

The CDR3 starts with the cysteine, ends with the phenylalanine, and has 15 residues. This entry keeps only the CDR3 DNA: 45 bases, framed from base 1. The junction shows trimming of 6 bases on V and 0 bases on J, plus 12 bases between the germline ends. Per the germline V gene, MDHEN is the CDR1 and SYDVKM is the CDR2. The sequencing sample was made of PBMCs. This TCR derives from a woman in her thirties or forties in good health and CMV-seronegative. The rearranged segments are TRBV28 and TRBJ1-5, with the D gene too uncertain to name. The CDR3 sequence is CASSLSVGSNQPQHF. The bases read TGTGCCAGCAGCTTGTCGGTTGGTAGCAATCAGCCCCAGCATTTT.